This T cell receptor delta chain is from a study of delta chains in infants with herpesvirus infections. Gamma-chain- and delta-chain-specific primers converted PBMC RNA into TCR cDNA. TCRdb reanalysed the RT-PCR reads with CATT. The sample includes a few hundred delta-chain clones, 35% to 45% seen only once; the top ten take about 32%. This receptor was obtained from a human donor who was a Ugandan infant, either HIV-exposed or HIV-unexposed (not recorded which). Sequencing was performed on peripheral blood, taken at time point 1 of longitudinal follow-up.

The CDR3 reads CALGELPTPLDYWGIADGYTDKLIF. The CDR3, as DNA: TGTGCTCTTGGGGAACTCCCCACCCCCCTAGATTACTGGGGGATAGCGGATGGGTACACCGATAAACTCATCTTT. V and J are TRDV1 and TRDJ1; 11 bases are a match to TRDD3. CDR1 and CDR2 from the germline V gene are TSWWSYY and QGS. V shed 0 bases, J shed 0 bases, and the junction held 27 bases outside the gene matches. CDR3 length: 25 residues.